The rows below give T cell receptor beta chains drawn from one sample of a study of blood T cell repertoires in COVID-19. Clones were read by immunoSEQ multiplex PCR, and TCRdb kept only the in-frame ones, dropping some. The sample contains about 75,000 clones, approximately 80% of which appear only once. Material for sequencing was peripheral blood. These receptors all stem from a woman aged 45-60 years with acute or convalescent COVID-19. Both conserved end residues are part of each CDR3. D genes are given only for firm matches. Size is stated for part of the rows, as once, few or many counts, or as a class when the clone is expanded.

TRBJ2-6 | NA | TRBV7-3 | 13 | NA | CASSSPGANVLTF | TGTGCCAGCAGCTCTCCTGGGGCCAACGTCCTGACTTTC
TRBJ2-7 | NA | TRBV29-1 | 14 | NA | CSVVLGRGSYEQYF | TGCAGCGTTGTATTAGGCCGGGGGAGTTACGAGCAGTACTTC
TRBJ1-4 | NA | TRBV15 | 14 | NA | CATSEGRRAEKLFF | TGTGCCACCAGTGAGGGTAGGAGGGCTGAAAAACTGTTTTTT
TRBJ2-1 | NA | TRBV24-1 | 15 | NA | CATSAGRPGVGEQFF | TGTGCCACCAGTGCCGGCCGCCCAGGGGTTGGTGAGCAGTTCTTC
TRBJ1-1 | NA | TRBV30 | 11 | NA | CAWRDQGEAFF | TGTGCCTGGAGGGATCAGGGTGAAGCTTTCTTT
TRBJ1-2 | NA | TRBV4-3 | 14 | NA | CASSQGSGNYGYTF | TGCGCCAGCAGCCAGGGCTCGGGAAACTATGGCTACACCTTC
TRBJ2-7 | TRBD1 | TRBV7-2 | 14 | NA | CASSPGQSPGEQYF | TGTGCCAGCAGCCCGGGACAGTCCCCCGGGGAGCAGTACTTC
TRBJ2-7 | NA | TRBV28 | 15 | NA | CASVPQVPSSYEQYF | TGTGCCAGCGTGCCCCAGGTCCCCAGCTCCTACGAGCAGTACTTC
TRBJ2-5 | TRBD1 | TRBV2 | 12 | few | CARGTGEETQYF | TGTGCCAGAGGGACAGGGGAGGAGACCCAGTACTTC
TRBJ2-4 | TRBD2 | TRBV2 | 15 | NA | CASTRRLAGGNIQYF | TGTGCCAGCACCCGAAGGCTAGCGGGGGGAAACATTCAGTACTTC
TRBJ1-2 | NA | TRBV6-5 | 13 | NA | CATRPDRIYGYTF | TGTGCCACCAGGCCGGACAGAATCTATGGCTACACCTTC
TRBJ2-6 | TRBD1 | TRBV18 | 18 | NA | CASSPRQGTKAGANVLTF | TGTGCCAGCTCACCCAGACAGGGGACCAAAGCTGGGGCCAACGTCCTGACTTTC
TRBJ1-5 | NA | TRBV9 | 13 | NA | CASSVGVVEPQHF | TGTGCCAGCAGCGTAGGCGTAGTGGAGCCCCAGCATTTT
TRBJ2-1 | TRBD1 | TRBV10-3 | 15 | NA | CAISGVRGTGNEQFF | TGTGCCATCAGTGGGGTCAGGGGGACAGGCAATGAGCAGTTCTTC
TRBJ2-3 | TRBD2 | TRBV3-1/TRBV3-2 | 14 | NA | CASSQLAGGNTQYF | TGTGCCAGCAGCCAACTAGCGGGGGGGAATACGCAGTATTTT
TRBJ1-1 | NA | TRBV28 | 17 | once | CASSPTRGFGGGIEAFF | TGTGCCAGCAGCCCTACCCGCGGATTTGGGGGAGGGATCGAAGCTTTCTTT
TRBJ2-7 | NA | TRBV21-1 | 19 | NA | CASSKVGGGTGLYSYEQYF | NA
TRBJ2-5 | NA | TRBV19 | 14 | NA | CASRTRAPGETQYF | TGTGCCAGTAGAACCAGGGCTCCCGGGGAGACCCAGTACTTC
TRBJ2-3 | TRBD2 | TRBV3-1/TRBV3-2 | 16 | NA | CASSGYTSGNTDTQYF | TGTGCCAGCAGCGGATACACTAGCGGGAACACAGATACGCAGTATTTT
TRBJ2-5 | NA | TRBV7-2 | 14 | NA | CASSLRLGAETQYF | TGTGCCAGCAGCCTGAGACTGGGGGCAGAGACCCAGTACTTC
TRBJ1-1 | NA | TRBV9 | 15 | NA | CASSVAPGQNTEAFF | TGTGCCAGCAGCGTAGCTCCGGGACAGAACACTGAAGCTTTCTTT
TRBJ1-6 | NA | TRBV28 | 14 | NA | CASSLRGYNSPLHF | TGTGCCAGCAGTTTACGAGGATATAATTCACCCCTCCACTTT
TRBJ1-2 | TRBD1 | TRBV12-3/TRBV12-4 | 13 | NA | CASSPDRMNGYTF | TGTGCCAGCAGTCCGGACAGGATGAACGGCTACACCTTC
TRBJ1-2 | TRBD1 | TRBV5-6 | 15 | NA | CASSFAGTGGYGYTF | TGTGCCAGCAGCTTCGCCGGGACAGGGGGCTATGGCTACACCTTC
TRBJ1-1 | NA | TRBV5-4 | 14 | NA | CASSLDSMNTEAFF | TGTGCCAGCAGCTTGGACAGCATGAACACTGAAGCTTTCTTT
TRBJ1-5 | NA | TRBV4-1 | 18 | once | CASSQDLLSYDSNQPQHF | TGCGCCAGCAGCCAAGATCTTCTGAGCTATGATAGCAATCAGCCCCAGCATTTT
TRBJ2-2 | TRBD1 | TRBV10-3 | 14 | NA | CAISGQGATGELFF | TGTGCCATCAGTGGACAGGGGGCCACCGGGGAGCTGTTTTTT
TRBJ2-7 | NA | TRBV18 | 13 | once | CASSLLAGDEQYF | TGTGCCAGCTCCTTATTGGCAGGGGACGAGCAGTACTTC
TRBJ2-7 | NA | TRBV18 | 14 | NA | CASSPAGGGYEQYF | TGTGCCAGCTCACCGGCTGGGGGCGGCTACGAGCAGTACTTC
TRBJ2-7 | TRBD1 | TRBV19 | 15 | NA | CASSIRTGVLYEQYF | TGTGCCAGTAGTATAAGGACAGGGGTTCTCTACGAGCAGTACTTC
TRBJ2-2 | NA | TRBV21-1 | 18 | NA | CASSKARTGRTVTGELFF | TGTGCCAGCAGCAAAGCCCGGACAGGAAGGACGGTCACCGGGGAGCTGTTTTTT
TRBJ2-1 | TRBD2 | TRBV27 | 16 | NA | CASSAGLAGGRVEQFF | TGTGCCAGCAGTGCCGGACTAGCGGGGGGCCGGGTTGAGCAGTTCTTC
TRBJ1-5 | TRBD1 | TRBV7-9 | 15 | NA | CASSWGDSSNQPQHF | TGTGCCAGCAGCTGGGGGGACAGCAGCAATCAGCCCCAGCATTTT
TRBJ2-2 | TRBD1 | TRBV27 | 18 | NA | CASSLSVTRDRNTGELFF | TGTGCCAGCAGTTTATCTGTTACACGGGACAGAAACACCGGGGAGCTGTTTTTT
TRBJ2-1 | TRBD2 | TRBV7-8 | 16 | NA | CASSPGASGGAGEQFF | TGTGCCAGCAGCCCTGGGGCTAGCGGGGGGGCGGGAGAGCAGTTCTTC
TRBJ2-1 | NA | TRBV11-2 | 13 | once | CASSLGQYNEQFF | TGTGCCAGCAGCCTAGGACAGTACAATGAGCAGTTCTTC
TRBJ2-3 | TRBD2 | TRBV6-5 | 15 | once | CASTSGGLGKDTQYF | TGTGCCAGCACCAGCGGGGGGCTAGGAAAAGATACGCAGTATTTT
TRBJ2-7 | TRBD1 | TRBV5-1 | 14 | NA | CASSRDRGSYEQYF | TGCGCCAGCAGCAGAGACAGGGGTTCCTACGAGCAGTACTTC
TRBJ1-2 | TRBD1 | TRBV6-4 | 16 | NA | CASSQVPGQGRYGYTF | TGTGCCAGCAGCCAGGTCCCCGGACAGGGCCGGTATGGCTACACCTTC
TRBJ2-2 | NA | TRBV7-9 | 18 | NA | CASSPPGRGLANTGELFF | TGTGCCAGCAGCCCACCTGGGCGGGGGCTCGCGAACACCGGGGAGCTGTTTTTT
TRBJ2-7 | TRBD2 | TRBV7-6 | 16 | once | CASSPTPFGGVYEQYF | TGTGCCAGCAGCCCGACACCTTTCGGGGGGGTCTACGAGCAGTACTTC
TRBJ2-3 | NA | TRBV29-1 | 14 | NA | CSVESRRGTDTQYF | TGCAGCGTTGAGTCTAGGCGGGGCACAGATACGCAGTATTTT
TRBJ2-1 | NA | TRBV7-2 | 16 | NA | CASSLDIRGRRNEQFF | TGTGCCAGCAGCTTAGATATCAGGGGAAGACGCAATGAGCAGTTCTTC
TRBJ1-4 | TRBD1 | TRBV6-5 | 14 | NA | CASSWNRGGEKLFF | TGTGCCAGCAGTTGGAACAGGGGGGGGGAAAAACTGTTTTTT